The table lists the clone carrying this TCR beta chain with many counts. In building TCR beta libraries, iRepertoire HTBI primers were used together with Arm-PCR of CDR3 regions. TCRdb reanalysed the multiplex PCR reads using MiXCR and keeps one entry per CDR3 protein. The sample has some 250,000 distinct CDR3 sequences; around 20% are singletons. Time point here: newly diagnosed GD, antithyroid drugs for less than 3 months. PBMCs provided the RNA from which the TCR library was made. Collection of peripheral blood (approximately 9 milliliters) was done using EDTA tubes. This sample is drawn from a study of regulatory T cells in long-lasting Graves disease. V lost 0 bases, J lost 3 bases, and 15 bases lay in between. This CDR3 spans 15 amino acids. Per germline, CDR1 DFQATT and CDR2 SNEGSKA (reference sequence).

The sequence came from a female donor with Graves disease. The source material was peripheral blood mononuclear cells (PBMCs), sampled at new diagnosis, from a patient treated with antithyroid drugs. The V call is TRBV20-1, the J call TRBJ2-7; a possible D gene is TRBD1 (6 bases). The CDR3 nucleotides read TGCAGTGCTAGAGATCTGACAGGTACCGACTACGAGCAGTACTTC. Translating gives CSARDLTGTDYEQYF.